The 31 T cell receptor beta chains reported below all come from one sample, sequenced in a study of T cell responses to AZD1222 COVID-19 vaccine. Only in-frame clones appear in the TCRdb table, and some are missing; sequencing was by immunoSEQ multiplex PCR. This sample yields 150,000 to 200,000 clones, of which 85% to 95% are seen a single time; around 3.8% belongs to the top ten. The sample consisted of peripheral blood, taken on day 0 of AZD1222 vaccination. These receptors were obtained from an adult in good health.

This chain joins TRBV28 and TRBJ1-3; 9 bases agree with TRBD1. The CDR3 is 14 amino acids. J lost 2 bases, V lost 8 bases, and 4 bases had no gene match. CDR1 is MDHEN and CDR2 is SYDVKM in the germline V gene. Here the CDR3 DNA reads TGTGCCAGCGGACAGGGGAGGACTGGAAACACCATATATTTT. This codes for CASGQGRTGNTIYF.

The chain recombines TRBV4-2 with TRBJ2-2; D not certain. The CDR3 spans 16 residues. Germline assignment: CDR1 LGHNA and CDR2 YNFKEQ. The V and J ends lost 2 bases and 0 bases respectively, with 10 bases between them. The CDR3 sequence: CASSQQQRPNTGELFF. The CDR3 region has the DNA TGTGCCAGCAGCCAACAACAGCGCCCGAACACCGGGGAGCTGTTTTTT.

As concerns this clone: Other DNA sequences in the same sample also yield this CDR3. The chain employs TRBV6-5 and TRBJ1-1; D is undetermined. The CDR3 totals 13 residues. Looked up from germline, CDR1 is MNHEY and CDR2 is SVGAGI. The V and J ends lost 6 bases and 1 base respectively, with 9 bases between them. CDR3 nucleotides: TGTGCCAGCAGCCGGACGGAGAACACTGAAGCTTTCTTT. Its protein is CASSRTENTEAFF.

The chain couples TRBV10-3 to TRBJ2-3; the D gene could be TRBD1 or TRBD2 (5 bases each). This CDR3 is built from 15 residues. CDR1 and CDR2 from the germline V gene are ENHRY and SYGVKD. V lost 4 bases, J lost 2 bases, and 13 bases lay in between. The CDR3 region is CAISVGVSLTDTQYF. DNA for the CDR3: TGTGCCATCAGTGTGGGGGTCTCCCTCACAGATACGCAGTATTTT.

The chain combines TRBV19 with TRBJ2-7; perhaps TRBD1 as D (6 bases). The CDR3 runs to 15 residues. Trimming shortened V by 3 bases and J by 6 bases, and 18 bases separated the two germline ends. CDR1 LNHDA and CDR2 SQIVND come from the germline V gene (reference sequence). As DNA, the CDR3 is TGTGCCAGTAGTATCCCGGGGACACAATTAGGCGAGCAGTACTTC. This gives the protein CASSIPGTQLGEQYF.

V and J are TRBV5-1 and TRBJ1-1; D remains unclear. Germline lookup yields CDR1 SGHRS and CDR2 YFSETQ. The CDR3 is 17 residues long. V was clipped by 1 base and J by 0 bases, with 16 bases between them. CDR3 nucleotides: TGCGCCAGCAGCTTGAGGAGGGCTCAGCTGATGAACACTGAAGCTTTCTTT. Residues: CASSLRRAQLMNTEAFF.

The V and J genes are TRBV27 and TRBJ2-4; the D is unclear. Germline assignment: CDR1 MNHEY and CDR2 SMNVEV (reference sequence). Between the trimmed V and J ends, which lost 6 bases and 5 bases, there was a span of 14 bases. There are 14 residues in the CDR3. CDR3 in DNA: TGTGCCAGCAGCGGCCGAGGCGCCGAAAACATTCAGTACTTC. Protein product: CASSGRGAENIQYF.

The gene calls are TRBV7-9 and TRBJ1-4, with 7 bases lining up with TRBD1. This CDR3 has 20 residues. Germline V gene lookup returns CDR1 SEHNR and CDR2 FQNEAQ (reference sequence). V shed 5 bases and J 0 bases; nucleotides not matched to a gene: 18. The CDR3 DNA reads as TGTGCCAGCAGCAATCCTAAACCCCCGGGGACAGATGCAACTAATGAAAAACTGTTTTTT. Protein product: CASSNPKPPGTDATNEKLFF.

The chain links TRBV30 to TRBJ1-2; D remains ambiguous. Germline values: CDR1 GTSNPN, CDR2 SVGIG (reference sequence). The CDR3 has 12 amino acids. V lost 0 bases and J lost 2, with 4 bases in between. The CDR3 sequence is CAWSVSNYGYTF. CDR3 sequence (DNA): TGTGCCTGGAGTGTAAGCAACTATGGCTACACCTTC. The whole variable domain, remainder taken from reference TRBV30 and TRBJ1-2, is SQTIHQWPATLVQPVGSPLSLECTVEGTSNPNLYWYRQAAGRGLQLLFYSVGIGQISSEVPQNLSASRPQDRQFILSSKKLLLSDSGFYLCAWSVSNYGYTFGSGTRLTVV.

The genes are TRBV29-1 and TRBJ1-1; no reliable D call. Per germline, CDR1 SQVTM and CDR2 ANQGSEA. V was clipped by 6 bases and J by 8 bases, with 25 bases between them. The CDR3 extends over 15 amino acids. The CDR3 bases are TGCAGCGTCCCTTTCAGAGAAGGGTTCCTTGGGGAAGCTTTCTTT. Translation gives CSVPFREGFLGEAFF.

A single count supports this clone. This rearrangement joins TRBV28 to TRBJ2-7; 12 positions agree with TRBD1. This CDR3 comprises 17 residues. V lost 5 bases, J lost 3 bases, and 11 bases stayed unmatched. The germline gives CDR1 MDHEN, CDR2 SYDVKM. The CDR3 region is CASSNPPGQGAIYEQYF. The CDR3, as DNA: TGTGCCAGCAGTAACCCGCCGGGACAGGGGGCGATCTACGAGCAGTACTTC.

The J gene is TRBJ1-2, the V gene TRBV5-6; D is undetermined. Germline V gene data show CDR1 as SGHDT and CDR2 as YYEEEE. This CDR3 region has 16 residues. Trimming stripped 0 bases from V and 8 bases from J, with 20 bases between. The CDR3: CASSLVPAASGGGYTF. In DNA form, the CDR3 reads TGTGCCAGCAGCTTGGTCCCGGCAGCTAGCGGTGGAGGCTACACCTTC.

The V gene is TRBV2, the J gene TRBJ1-5; D perhaps matches TRBD1 (5 bases). The germline gives CDR1 SNHLY, CDR2 FYNNEI. V lost 4 bases, J lost 5 bases, and 9 bases lay in between. CDR3 length: 13 residues. In nucleotides, the CDR3 is TGTGCCAGCAGTGGACAGAGCGATCAGCCCCAGCATTTT. This translates into CASSGQSDQPQHF.

V gene TRBV4-1 combines with J gene TRBJ1-1; D unresolved. CDR3 length: 14 residues. The germline V gene encodes CDR1 MGHRA and CDR2 YSYEKL. V was shortened by 0 bases and J by 3 bases, with 8 bases between the two germline ends. Here the CDR3 DNA reads TGCGCCAGCAGCCAAGAACCCGGTTACACTGAAGCTTTCTTT. This translates into CASSQEPGYTEAFF.

This chain joins TRBV10-1 and TRBJ1-5; 7 nucleotides agree with TRBD1. The CDR3 runs 19 residues. Trimming took 8 bases from V and 0 from J; bases not matched to a gene: 19. From germline, CDR1 is WNHNN and CDR2 SYGVQD (reference sequence). The CDR3 is CASLRGRDREYRSNQPQHF. In DNA, the CDR3 is TGCGCCAGCCTCCGCGGACGGGACAGAGAGTATCGTAGCAATCAGCCCCAGCATTTT.

V usage is TRBV18 and J usage is TRBJ1-1, with D hard to call. The V end was cut by 3 bases, the J end by 2 bases, with 10 bases between. The germline gives CDR1 KGHSH, CDR2 LQKENI. CDR3 length: 14 residues. The CDR3 protein is CASSPRPDNTEAFF. Written as DNA, the CDR3 is TGTGCCAGCTCACCGCGGCCAGATAACACTGAAGCTTTCTTT.

J is TRBJ1-1 and V is TRBV7-9; D remains unclear. The germline gives CDR1 SEHNR, CDR2 FQNEAQ (reference sequence). V lost 6 bases, J lost 4 bases, and 9 bases lay in between. The CDR3 sequence is 12 residues long. This CDR3 is CASSLRVTEAFF. In nucleotides, the CDR3 is TGTGCCAGCAGTTTACGGGTCACTGAAGCTTTCTTT.

The V and J genes are TRBV15 and TRBJ1-5, with 8 bases lining up with TRBD1. Trimming at V came to 5 bases and at J to 2 bases, leaving 2 bases not matched to a gene. The CDR3 is 14 amino acids. CDR1 and CDR2 (germline): LNHNV, YYDKDF (reference sequence). The CDR3 DNA sequence: TGTGCCACCAGCGACAGGGGCGGCAATCAGCCCCAGCATTTT. It is translated as CATSDRGGNQPQHF.

The chain joins TRBV11-2 to TRBJ2-7; TRBD1 agrees at 7 bases. Germline values: CDR1 SGHAT, CDR2 FQNNGV. J lost 2 bases, V lost 5 bases, and 9 bases had no gene match. The CDR3 covers 15 residues. The CDR3: CASSHRTTGPYEQYF. In DNA form, the CDR3 reads TGTGCCAGCAGCCACCGCACGACAGGGCCCTACGAGCAGTACTTC.

The CDR3 nucleotides read TGTGCCAGCAGTTACCAGGGCCCGGGGGCTTATAATTCACCCCTCCACTTT. Translating gives CASSYQGPGAYNSPLHF. This sequence joins TRBV27 and TRBJ1-6; tentative D call: TRBD1 (6 bases). The length of the CDR3 is 17 residues. V was pared by 4 bases and J by 4 bases, with 17 bases between. Germline lookup yields CDR1 MNHEY and CDR2 SMNVEV (reference sequence).

V usage is TRBV15 and J usage is TRBJ1-5; D remains ambiguous. Germline lookup yields CDR1 LNHNV and CDR2 YYDKDF (reference sequence). The V and J ends lost 5 bases and 3 bases respectively, with 11 bases between them. This CDR3 is 14 amino acids long. CDR3 region: CATSQGLNNQPQHF. The CDR3, as DNA: TGTGCCACCAGCCAAGGACTGAACAATCAGCCCCAGCATTTT.

V usage is TRBV18 and J usage is TRBJ1-1; D is unclear. Between the trimmed V and J ends, which lost 3 bases and 0 bases, there was a span of 11 bases. Germline assignment: CDR1 KGHSH and CDR2 LQKENI. The CDR3 extends over 15 amino acids. The CDR3 DNA is TGTGCCAGCTCACCGGTACAGTTAATGAACACTGAAGCTTTCTTT. This codes for CASSPVQLMNTEAFF.

The chain couples TRBV4-1 to TRBJ1-1; tentatively, D is TRBD1 (5 bases). Trimming left V 1 base short and J 0 bases short, with 24 bases between. CDR3 length: 20 amino acids. Germline CDR1 is MGHRA and CDR2 is YSYEKL. The CDR3 reads CASSQVVTAGGEGMNTEAFF. The CDR3 DNA is TGCGCCAGCAGCCAAGTAGTAACTGCCGGGGGAGAAGGGATGAACACTGAAGCTTTCTTT.

This chain connects TRBV5-1 to TRBJ1-1, with TRBD1 matching over 7 bases. This CDR3 has 16 amino acids. Per germline, CDR1 SGHRS and CDR2 YFSETQ. V lost 2 bases, J lost 0 bases, and 7 bases stayed unmatched. The CDR3 bases are TGCGCCAGCAGCTTAGACCCCGGGACAGTGAACACTGAAGCTTTCTTT. It is translated as CASSLDPGTVNTEAFF.

V is TRBV19 and J is TRBJ2-3; TRBD1 matches 12 bases. Germline V gives CDR1 LNHDA, CDR2 SQIVND (reference sequence). The CDR3 consists of 16 residues. V lost 8 bases, J lost 0 bases, and 6 bases stayed unmatched. The CDR3 DNA sequence: TGTGCCAGTCGGGACAGGGGGCGAGGGAGCACAGATACGCAGTATTTT. Amino acids: CASRDRGRGSTDTQYF.

The chain employs TRBV18 and TRBJ1-1, with D possibly TRBD1 on 6 matching bases. Trimming pared 6 bases from V and 3 bases from J, leaving 17 bases between. Germline assignment: CDR1 KGHSH and CDR2 LQKENI. The CDR3 sequence is 15 residues long. CDR3 in amino acids: CASSPLDSHHTEAFF. CDR3 in DNA: TGTGCCAGCTCTCCCTTGGACAGCCACCACACTGAAGCTTTCTTT.

The CDR3 here is CATSPGGVISTDTQYF. DNA for the CDR3: TGTGCCACCAGTCCCGGGGGGGTGATTAGCACAGATACGCAGTATTTT. V is TRBV15 and J is TRBJ2-3, with 8 nucleotides matching TRBD2. The CDR3 length is 16 residues. The ends lost 6 bases at V and 0 bases at J; junction bases unmatched: 8. Germline V gives CDR1 LNHNV, CDR2 YYDKDF (reference sequence).

The chain has TRBV19 and TRBJ2-7; 7 bases fit TRBD1. Germline V gives CDR1 LNHDA, CDR2 SQIVND (reference sequence). V gave up 5 bases and J gave up 4 bases; unmatched junction bases: 14. CDR3 length: 16 residues. CDR3 nucleotides: TGTGCCAGTAGTCCAGGAAAAGGGACAGATAAATACGAGCAGTACTTC. This codes for CASSPGKGTDKYEQYF.

The chain carries TRBV12-5 and TRBJ1-1; D not resolved. The CDR3 covers 13 residues. CDR1 and CDR2 (germline): LGHNT, FRNRAP. V dropped 5 bases and J dropped 1 base, with 8 bases sitting between them. CDR3 residues: CASGASGNTEAFF. The DNA of the CDR3 is TGTGCTAGTGGTGCCTCGGGGAACACTGAAGCTTTCTTT. Supplemented by reference TRBV12-5 and TRBJ1-1, the full variable domain reads DARVTQTPRHKVTEMGQEVTMRCQPILGHNTVFWYRQTMMQGLELLAYFRNRAPLDDSGMPKDRFSAEMPDATLATLKIQPSEPRDSAVYFCASGASGNTEAFFGQGTRLTVV.

The V gene is TRBV6-4, the J gene TRBJ2-7, with D maybe TRBD1 (6 bases). The CDR3 runs 14 residues. Germline CDR1 and CDR2: MRHNA and SNTAGT. Trimming left V 6 bases short and J 2 bases short, with 14 bases between. The CDR3 DNA reads TGTGCCAGCAGGTTGGGACATAACCCCTACGAGCAGTACTTC. Amino acids: CASRLGHNPYEQYF.

The rearrangement joins TRBV5-1 to TRBJ1-2; maybe TRBD1 (6 bases). The CDR3 contains 14 residues. Trimming shortened V by 5 bases and J by 4 bases, and 15 bases separated the two germline ends. Germline-derived CDR1 and CDR2 are SGHRS and YFSETQ. CDR3 nucleotides: TGCGCCAGCAGTCTTGTCAGGGGTGGCTATGGCTACACCTTC. Its translation is CASSLVRGGYGYTF.